This T cell receptor beta chain is from a study of regulatory T cells in long-lasting Graves disease. Across the whole study: Recently diagnosed Graves' patients had received antithyroid drugs for under 3 months.

Notes on the study in general: Persistent disease preferred TRBV28, TRBJ1-2 and TRBJ2-5. The study found lower TCR diversity in persistent Graves' patients than in newly diagnosed ones. Persistent patients had more shared public clonotypes (2,741) than new patients (roughly 970).

In building TCR beta libraries, iRepertoire HTBI primers were used together with Arm-PCR of CDR3 regions. MiXCR, applied by TCRdb to the multiplex PCR reads, yields one record per CDR3 protein. Of 250,000 to 400,000 distinct CDR3 sequences listed, over 15% are singletons. Time point of the sample: newly diagnosed GD, antithyroid drugs for less than 3 months. Generation of the TCR library employed RNA extracted from PBMCs. As to this clonotype: Its antigen is unidentified.

Germline V gene sequence: CDR1 WSHSY, CDR2 SAAADI. V lost 0 bases, J lost 2 bases, and 9 bases stayed unmatched. The CDR3 sequence is 18 residues long. The source was peripheral blood mononuclear cells (PBMCs), collected at new diagnosis, from a patient treated with antithyroid drugs. The chain combines TRBV10-2 with TRBJ2-7; 11 bases are shared with TRBD2. This receptor was taken from a female donor with Graves disease. CDR3 loop: CASSESPRASGRTYEQYF. CDR3 in DNA: TGCGCCAGCAGTGAGTCCCCCCGCGCTAGCGGGAGGACCTACGAGCAGTACTTC.